This TCR beta chain came from a study of CD8 T cells in ankylosing spondylitis. CDR3 size: 14 residues. From germline, CDR1 is SGHDT and CDR2 YYEEEE. The junction had 7 bases not matched to a gene; V was cut back by 5 bases and J by 4 bases. Study outcomes and limitations: A TCR beta motif of under 10 highly homologous variants appeared characteristic of ankylosing spondylitis blood. Peripheral blood held disease-linked clones only at relatively low frequency, and these were CD8+.

Worth noting for this clonotype: Antigen unknown.

5'-RACE, quantitative and with molecular barcodes, yielded the TCR beta libraries. TCRdb redid the calling of the 5' RACE reads with MiXCR, one entry per CDR3 protein. Of almost 250,000 distinct CDR3 sequences listed, roughly a third were seen once; the top ten hold 4% to 5%. The sample taken for sequencing was blood, either unsorted or a sorted T cell fraction (not recorded which). The receptor's source is a male donor with ankylosing spondylitis or in good health (not recorded which). The chain couples TRBV5-6 to TRBJ1-2, with TRBD1 matching 8 bases. The CDR3 region is CASRPGGAIYGYTF. The DNA for the CDR3 is TGTGCCAGCAGACCAGGGGGCGCGATCTATGGCTACACCTTC.